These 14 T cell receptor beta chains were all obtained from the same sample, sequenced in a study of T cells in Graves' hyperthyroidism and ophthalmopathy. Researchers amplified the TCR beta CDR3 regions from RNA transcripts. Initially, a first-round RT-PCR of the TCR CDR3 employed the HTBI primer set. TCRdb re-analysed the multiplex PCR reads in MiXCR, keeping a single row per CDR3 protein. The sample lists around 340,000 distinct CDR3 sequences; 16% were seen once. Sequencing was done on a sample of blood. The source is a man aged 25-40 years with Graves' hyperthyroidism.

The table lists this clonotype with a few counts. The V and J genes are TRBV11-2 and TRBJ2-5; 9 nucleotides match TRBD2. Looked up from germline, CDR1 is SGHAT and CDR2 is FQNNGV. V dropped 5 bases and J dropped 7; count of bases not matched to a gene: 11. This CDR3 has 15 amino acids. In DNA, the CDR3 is TGTGCCAGCAGCACCCTGGGGACTAGCAAATTGACCCAGTACTTC. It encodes CASSTLGTSKLTQYF.

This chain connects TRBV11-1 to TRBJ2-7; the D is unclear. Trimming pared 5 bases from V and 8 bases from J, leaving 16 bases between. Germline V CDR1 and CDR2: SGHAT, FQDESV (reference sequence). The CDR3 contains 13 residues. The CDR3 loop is CASSISLENKQYF. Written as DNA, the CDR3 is TGTGCCAGCAGCATCTCTCTAGAGAATAAGCAGTACTTC.

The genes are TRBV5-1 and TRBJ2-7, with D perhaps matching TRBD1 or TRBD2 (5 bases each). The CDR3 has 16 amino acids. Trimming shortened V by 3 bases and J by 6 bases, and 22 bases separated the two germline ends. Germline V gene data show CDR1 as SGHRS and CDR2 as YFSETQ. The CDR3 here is CASSSGATAVDLEQYF. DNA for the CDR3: TGCGCCAGCAGCTCCGGGGCTACCGCGGTAGATCTCGAGCAGTACTTC. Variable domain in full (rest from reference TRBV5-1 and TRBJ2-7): KAGVTQTPRYLIKTRGQQVTLSCSPISGHRSVSWYQQTPGQGLQFLFEYFSETQRNKGNFPGRFSGRQFSNSRSEMNVSTLELGDSALYLCASSSGATAVDLEQYFGPGTRLTVT.

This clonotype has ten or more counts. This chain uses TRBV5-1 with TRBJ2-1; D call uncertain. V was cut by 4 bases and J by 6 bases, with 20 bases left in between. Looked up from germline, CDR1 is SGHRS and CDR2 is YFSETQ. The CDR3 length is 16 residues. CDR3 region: CASSVPVYYWLNEQFF. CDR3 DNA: TGCGCCAGCAGCGTACCGGTGTACTACTGGCTCAATGAGCAGTTCTTC.

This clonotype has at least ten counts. The CDR3 loop reads CASSTGTAFSYEQYF. Written as DNA, the CDR3 is TGCGCCAGCAGCACCGGGACAGCCTTCTCCTACGAGCAGTACTTC. This rearrangement joins TRBV5-1 to TRBJ2-7, with 7 bases identical to TRBD1. There are 15 residues in the CDR3. CDR1 is SGHRS, CDR2 YFSETQ, per germline. The V and J ends lost 4 bases and 0 bases, in that order; junction bases with no gene match: 7.

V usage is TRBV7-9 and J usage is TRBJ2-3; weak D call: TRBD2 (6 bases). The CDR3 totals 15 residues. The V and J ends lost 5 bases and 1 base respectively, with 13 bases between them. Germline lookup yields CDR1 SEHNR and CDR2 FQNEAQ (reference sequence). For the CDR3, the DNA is TGTGCCAGCAGCGCTCCCGGGACTGGCACAGATACGCAGTATTTT. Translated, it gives CASSAPGTGTDTQYF.

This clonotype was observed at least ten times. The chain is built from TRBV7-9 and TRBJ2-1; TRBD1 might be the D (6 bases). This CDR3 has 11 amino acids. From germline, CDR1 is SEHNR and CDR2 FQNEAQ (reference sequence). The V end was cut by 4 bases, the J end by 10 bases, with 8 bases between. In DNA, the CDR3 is TGTGCCAGCAGCTCGGACAGAGAGCAGTTCTTC. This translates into CASSSDREQFF.

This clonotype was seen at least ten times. CDR3: CASSSGQGWAEAFF. As DNA, the CDR3 is TGTGCCAGCAGTTCGGGACAGGGTTGGGCTGAAGCTTTCTTT. The rearrangement uses TRBV28 and TRBJ1-1; TRBD1 matches at 9 bases. The germline V gene encodes CDR1 MDHEN and CDR2 SYDVKM. The trim removed 4 bases at V and 6 bases at J, leaving 6 bases unmatched. This CDR3 contains 14 residues.

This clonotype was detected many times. The CDR3 is CASSPASGETQYF. The CDR3 nucleotides read TGTGCCAGCTCACCCGCCAGTGGGGAGACCCAGTACTTC. V gene TRBV18 combines with J gene TRBJ2-5; D not certain. Germline CDR1 is KGHSH and CDR2 is LQKENI. The CDR3 covers 13 residues. Trimming removed 3 bases from V and 5 bases from J, with 10 bases in between. Together with reference TRBV18 and TRBJ2-5, the CDR3 gives the full variable domain: NAGVMQNPRHLVRRRGQEARLRCSPMKGHSHVYWYRQLPEEGLKFMVYLQKENIIDESGMPKERFSAEFPKEGPSILRIQQVVRGDSAAYFCASSPASGETQYFGPGTRLLVL.

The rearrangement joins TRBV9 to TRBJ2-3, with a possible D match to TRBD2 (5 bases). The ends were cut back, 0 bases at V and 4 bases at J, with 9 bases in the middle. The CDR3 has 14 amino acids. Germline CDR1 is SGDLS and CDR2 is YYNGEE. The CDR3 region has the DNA TGTGCCAGCAGCGTAGGGAGTAGCGCAGATACGCAGTATTTT. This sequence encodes CASSVGSSADTQYF. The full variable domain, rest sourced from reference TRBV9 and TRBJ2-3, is DSGVTQTPKHLITATGQRVTLRCSPRSGDLSVYWYQQSLDQGLQFLIQYYNGEERAKGNILERFSAQQFPDLHSELNLSSLELGDSALYFCASSVGSSADTQYFGPGTRLTVL.

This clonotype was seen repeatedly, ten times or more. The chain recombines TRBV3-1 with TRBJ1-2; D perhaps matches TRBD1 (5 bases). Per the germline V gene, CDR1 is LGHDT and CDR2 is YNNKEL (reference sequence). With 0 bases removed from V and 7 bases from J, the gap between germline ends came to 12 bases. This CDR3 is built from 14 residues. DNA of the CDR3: TGTGCCAGCAGCCAAGAAGGCAGGGCCTCTGGCTACACCTTC. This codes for CASSQEGRASGYTF. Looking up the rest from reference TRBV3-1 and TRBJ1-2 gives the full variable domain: DTAVSQTPKYLVTQMGNDKSIKCEQNLGHDTMYWYKQDSKKFLKIMFSYNNKELIINETVPNRFSPKSPDKAHLNLHINSLELGDSAVYFCASSQEGRASGYTFGSGTRLTVV.

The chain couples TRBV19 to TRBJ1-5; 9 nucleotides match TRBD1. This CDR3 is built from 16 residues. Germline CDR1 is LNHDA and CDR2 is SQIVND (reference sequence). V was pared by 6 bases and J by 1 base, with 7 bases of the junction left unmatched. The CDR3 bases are TGTGCCAGTAGCCCGAGGACAGGGGTCAGCAATCAGCCCCAGCATTTT. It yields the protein CASSPRTGVSNQPQHF.

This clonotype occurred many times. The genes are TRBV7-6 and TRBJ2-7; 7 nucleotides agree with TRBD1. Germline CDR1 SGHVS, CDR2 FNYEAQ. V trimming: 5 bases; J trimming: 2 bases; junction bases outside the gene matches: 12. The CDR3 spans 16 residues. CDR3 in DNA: TGTGCCAGCAGCCCTAAGGCCGGGACAGATACCTACGAGCAGTACTTC. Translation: CASSPKAGTDTYEQYF.

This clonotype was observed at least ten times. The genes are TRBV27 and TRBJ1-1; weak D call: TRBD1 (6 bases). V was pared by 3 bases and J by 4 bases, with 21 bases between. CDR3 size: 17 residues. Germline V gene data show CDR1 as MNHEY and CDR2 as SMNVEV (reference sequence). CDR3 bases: TGTGCCAGCAGTTTTGGGGGGGGGCAAGGGACCGGCACTGAAGCTTTCTTT. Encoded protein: CASSFGGGQGTGTEAFF.